This T cell receptor (beta chain) was identified during a study of CD8+ T cells in alopecia areata. Study results and caveats: Having just one nonresponder leaves the connection between baseline CD8+ expansion and response unresolved.

Germline CDR1 reads GTSNPN; CDR2 reads SVGIG (reference sequence). V was shortened by 0 bases and J by 4 bases, with 7 bases between the two germline ends. The CDR3 spans 12 residues. Treatment: oral pan-JAK inhibitor, 5-10 mg twice daily. This clone was detected only a few times. Its specificity is unknown. The same CDR3 also results from other DNA sequences found in this sample. Once RNA had been extracted, it was reverse transcribed into cDNA to act as the sequencing template. Method: immunoSEQ multiplex PCR; TCRdb's copy keeps in-frame clones and lacks some. Here the sample spans more than 100,000 clones, about 50% being singletons.

The V gene is TRBV30, the J gene TRBJ2-7; D remains unclear. This specimen consisted of CD4+ T cells sorted from blood, obtained at week 4, from a patient treated with tofacitinib. The sequence came from a human donor with alopecia areata. The CDR3 protein is CAWSVLGYEQYF. CDR3 sequence (DNA): TGTGCCTGGAGTGTATTAGGGTACGAGCAGTACTTC.